This TCR beta chain was identified during a study of blood T cell repertoires in COVID-19. The CDR3 is 13 residues long. CDR1 and CDR2 from the germline V gene are SGHRS and YFSETQ. The V end was cut by 0 bases, the J end by 5 bases, with 8 bases between. Clones were read by immunoSEQ multiplex PCR, and TCRdb kept only the in-frame ones, dropping some. This table has over 120,000 clones, around four fifths appearing once. The TCR comes from a human donor in a cohort sampled during active COVID-19. The sample was peripheral blood. The chain couples TRBV5-1 to TRBJ1-1; D remains unclear. CDR3: CASSLGGVTEAFF. The CDR3 DNA is TGCGCCAGCAGCTTGGGGGGAGTGACTGAAGCTTTCTTT.